This TCR beta chain derives from a study of Ad26.COV2.S vaccination and SARS-CoV-2 variants (TCRdb year 2021). Looking at the study overall: Donors in the vaccine arm were drawn from COV1001, a multicentre, randomized, double-blind, placebo-controlled phase I-IIa trial testing Ad26.COV2.S in healthy adults. Ad26.COV2.S was administered intramuscularly at a dose of 5x10^10 or 1x10^11 viral particles, either as one shot or as two shots given 56 days apart. The specificity and breadth of SARS-CoV-2-reactive T cell receptors after Ad26.COV2.S vaccination were assessed by TCRbeta repertoire sequencing. The TCR-sequenced set comprised roughly 30 samples: some 19 Ad26.COV2.S vaccine recipients, 5 placebo recipients and 8 SARS-CoV-2 convalescent individuals. Trial participants were randomized into five groups of five, in which low-dose or high-dose Ad26.COV2.S was given once or twice, or placebo was given on both occasions. Blinding of investigators to trial group allocation was maintained during experiments and outcome assessment.

The treatment or condition label of this sample denotes: some 19 received Ad26.COV2.S at low or high dose, single or two shots; about 5 received placebo; per-sample allocation not given. For vaccine and placebo recipients, the sequenced repertoires came from samples collected on day 63 after the first injection. Between 29 July and 7 August 2020, Cohort 1b enrolled 25 adults aged 18-55 years at one site in Boston, USA. Ad26.COV2.S was a replication-incompetent adenovirus type 26 vector expressing a prefusion-stabilized SARS-CoV-2 spike protein from the original Wuhan strain. TCRbeta CDR3 regions were sequenced with the immunoSEQ Assay. After extraction, genomic DNA underwent amplification by bias-controlled multiplex PCR, followed by high-throughput sequencing. The published analysis was carried out like this. To quantify the absolute abundance of every unique TCRbeta CDR3 region, sequences were collapsed and filtered. T cell fraction was estimated by normalizing TCRbeta template counts to usable DNA, which was measured by amplifying reference genes present in all nucleated cells. Repertoire TCRs were annotated as SARS-CoV-2-specific by exact matching of V gene, CDR3 amino acid sequence and J gene to a known reactive TCR set. The reference SARS-CoV-2 TCR set was derived from MIRA and filtered for enrichment in COVID-19-positive ImmuneCODE repertoires, a step that removed public or cross-reactive TCRs. Based on the MIRA antigens, annotated TCRs were further analysed at the level of specific ORF or position within ORF. Depth was the summed frequency of annotated unique rearrangements, while breadth was defined as annotated unique rearrangements over total unique productive rearrangements. Two-sided Wilcoxon rank-sum tests were used to compare TCR breadth between groups. In TCRdb, the immuneACCESS table is reduced to in-frame sequences with V and J assigned. These tables do not hold every clone; where another copy was compared, an unresolved V gene accounts for under half, and the others remain unexplained. The DNA was the basis for D and trimming; V, J and clone size are from that table. Here the sample has just under 250,000 clones; 88% occur a single time. About 10% of the sample comes from the top ten.

Study-wide conclusions, independent of this receptor: Comparable non-spike TCR breadth was observed between vaccine and placebo recipients, consistent with only spike being contained in the vaccine. Substantial breadth of spike-specific CD8+ and CD4+ T cell responses was reported after vaccination. The authors noted that the TCR breadth and depth analyses may have underestimated total T cell responses. The study was not powered for comparison of responses between vaccine doses or regimens. Compared with placebo recipients, Ad26.COV2.S recipients showed higher spike-specific TCR breadth (P = 0.0014).

This clone has more than one count but fewer than ten. Its antigen is still unknown. Base-call qualities are not available, and no considerably larger clone is one nucleotide away. CDR1 and CDR2, looked up from the germline V gene (reference sequence), are DFQATT and SNEGSKA. Compared with germline, V lacks 3 bases and J lacks 3 bases; bases without a gene match: 9. The CDR3 starts with the cysteine, ends with the phenylalanine, and has 16 residues. This entry keeps only the CDR3 DNA: 48 bases, framed from base 1. The rearrangement combines TRBV20-1 with TRBJ2-3; 10 bases in the middle match TRBD2. The specimen comprised peripheral blood, sampled in a trial of Ad26.COV2.S vaccine versus placebo. The clonotype originates from a person between 18 and 59 years old who received the Ad26.COV2.S COVID-19 vaccine or a placebo. For the CDR3, the sequence is CSASAGSGGRTDTQYF. The nucleotide sequence reads TGCAGTGCTAGTGCGGGTAGCGGGGGGCGGACAGATACGCAGTATTTT.